The 18 T cell receptor beta chains reported below all come from one sample, sequenced in a study of T cells after posttransplantation cyclophosphamide. Treatment was busulfan-fludarabine conditioning, a marrow graft, and cyclophosphamide on days +3 and +4. The protocol was immunoSEQ multiplex PCR, while the TCRdb copy is restricted to in-frame clones and leaves out a portion. The sample was found to contain a few hundred clones, and every one recurs. Sample: PBMCs, taken 32 days after allogeneic stem cell transplant with posttransplant cyclophosphamide. These receptors originate from a young adult male patient who received an allogeneic stem cell transplant from a related donor, was CMV-positive, and had acute GVHD only. The T cells may partly be graft donor cells.

In its sample, this clone ranks as medium-sized (0.01 to 0.1%). This CDR3 reads CASSQDRGPYGYTF. The CDR3 bases are TGCGCCAGCAGCCAAGATAGGGGGCCTTATGGCTACACCTTC. The rearrangement uses TRBV4-3 and TRBJ1-2, with 7 bases that match TRBD1. Germline CDR1 LGHNA, CDR2 YSLEER. V lost 0 bases to trimming and J lost 5 bases; unmatched junction nucleotides: 3. This CDR3 has 14 amino acids.

This clone was found a few times. The V gene is TRBV30, the J gene TRBJ1-5; the D is unclear. The CDR3 runs 13 residues. Trimming cost V 0 bases and J 9 bases, with 12 bases left between them. CDR1 and CDR2 (germline): GTSNPN, SVGIG (reference sequence). CDR3 region: CAWSVVISGPQHF. CDR3 bases: TGTGCCTGGAGTGTGGTTATCTCAGGGCCCCAGCATTTT.

In its sample, this clone ranks as medium-sized. This rearrangement joins TRBV28 to TRBJ1-1, with D possibly TRBD1 on 6 matching bases. CDR3 length: 12 amino acids. With 7 bases removed from V and 7 bases from J, the gap between germline ends came to 13 bases. Per germline, CDR1 MDHEN and CDR2 SYDVKM. The CDR3 DNA follows: TGTGCCAGCACTTTGCAGGGGATTGAAGCTTTCTTT. As protein: CASTLQGIEAFF. The full variable domain, its missing parts supplied by reference TRBV28 and TRBJ1-1, is DVKVTQSSRYLVKRTGEKVFLECVQDMDHENMFWYRQDPGLGLRLIYFSYDVKMKEKGDIPEGYSVSREKKERFSLILESASTNQTSMYLCASTLQGIEAFFGQGTRLTVV.

This clone is categorized as medium-sized. The gene calls are TRBV11-3 and TRBJ1-2; D is possibly TRBD1 (6 bases). Germline CDR1 reads SGHNT; CDR2 reads YENEEA. The CDR3 extends over 14 amino acids. Trimming pared 1 base from V and 8 bases from J, leaving 14 bases between. The CDR3 is CASSLGQGHIGYTF. The DNA of the CDR3 is TGTGCCAGCAGCTTAGGGCAGGGGCATATCGGCTACACCTTC. Together with reference TRBV11-3 and TRBJ1-2, the CDR3 gives the full variable domain: EAGVVQSPRYKIIEKKQPVAFWCNPISGHNTLYWYLQNLGQGPELLIRYENEEAVDDSQLPKDRFSAERLKGVDSTLKIQPAELGDSAVYLCASSLGQGHIGYTFGSGTRLTVV.

In its sample, this clone ranks as medium-sized. The J gene is TRBJ2-1, the V gene TRBV14; no definite D call. The germline V gene has CDR1 SGHDN and CDR2 FVKESK. This CDR3 is built from 12 residues. Trimming stripped 2 bases from V and 6 bases from J, with 5 bases between. CDR3 DNA: TGTGCCAGCAGCCAATACGGCAATGAGCAGTTCTTC. It encodes CASSQYGNEQFF.

By frequency in the sample, this clone is medium-sized. This chain's CDR3 is CASSFWDSYGYTF. The CDR3 region has the DNA TGTGCCAGCAGCTTCTGGGACAGCTATGGCTACACCTTC. The rearrangement links TRBV7-9 to TRBJ1-2, with 7 bases matching TRBD1. This CDR3 spans 13 amino acids. Germline CDR1 SEHNR, CDR2 FQNEAQ (reference sequence). V gave up 3 bases and J gave up 4 bases; unmatched junction bases: 2.

This clone ranks as medium-sized (0.01 to 0.1%). The chain has TRBV6-2 or TRBV6-3 and TRBJ2-5; 7 bases are a match to TRBD1. The CDR3 length is 16 residues. Losses at the gene ends were 5 bases for V and 5 bases for J; bases not matched to a gene: 14. The germline gives CDR1 MNHEY, CDR2 SVGEGT. The DNA of the CDR3 is TGTGCCAGCAGTCCGCCGGGAAGGGGGCGGCCCGAGACCCAGTACTTC. Its translation is CASSPPGRGRPETQYF.

By share, this clone counts as hyperexpanded (1% or more). The rearrangement links TRBV10-2 to TRBJ1-4, with a possible D match to TRBD1 (5 bases). The CDR3 has 16 amino acids. Germline V gene sequence: CDR1 WSHSY, CDR2 SAAADI. V was trimmed by 5 bases and J by 10 bases, leaving 23 bases between them. The CDR3 DNA reads TGCGCCAGCAGTCTCATACAGGTCAGGACCGGTGGAAAACTGTTTTTT. Translation gives CASSLIQVRTGGKLFF.

By share, this clone counts as medium-sized. The chain is built from TRBV5-4 and TRBJ2-2, with a weak D call TRBD2 (7 bases). This CDR3 spans 17 amino acids. Germline-derived CDR1 and CDR2 are SGHNT and YYREEE (reference sequence). V was cut by 1 base and J by 0 bases, with 13 bases left in between. DNA for the CDR3: TGTGCCAGCAGCTTGCCCCGGGGGGCAGCGAACACCGGGGAGCTGTTTTTT. Encoded protein: CASSLPRGAANTGELFF.

By share, this clone counts as large (0.1 to 1%). The chain uses TRBV4-3 and TRBJ2-1; 9 positions match TRBD1. Per the germline V gene, CDR1 is LGHNA and CDR2 is YSLEER. The CDR3 extends over 14 amino acids. Trimming removed 3 bases from V and 7 bases from J; junction bases left unmatched: 4. The CDR3 region has the DNA TGCGCCAGCAGCCAGATGGACAGGGGTAATGAGCAGTTCTTC. As protein: CASSQMDRGNEQFF.

This clone is large within its sample. J is TRBJ1-3 and V is TRBV19, with D possibly being TRBD1 (6 bases). Germline CDR1 reads LNHDA; CDR2 reads SQIVND (reference sequence). The CDR3 consists of 15 residues. V gave up 2 bases and J gave up 1 base, with 9 bases separating them. CDR3 nucleotides: TGTGCCAGTAGTATACCTACAGGGTCTGGAAACACCATATATTTT. Its protein is CASSIPTGSGNTIYF.

This clone ranks as medium-sized (0.01 to 0.1%). V is TRBV9 and J is TRBJ1-2, with a tentative D call TRBD1 (6 bases). This CDR3 contains 13 residues. Germline-derived CDR1 and CDR2 are SGDLS and YYNGEE. Trimming stripped 0 bases from V and 3 bases from J, with 6 bases between. CDR3 in DNA: TGTGCCAGCAGCGTAGGACAGGACTATGGCTACACCTTC. Translation gives CASSVGQDYGYTF.

By sample share, this clone is medium-sized. CDR3 protein: CASSFFRQGSYNEQFF. The CDR3 nucleotides read TGTGCCAGCAGCTTTTTCCGACAGGGCTCCTACAATGAGCAGTTCTTC. The chain employs TRBV7-7 and TRBJ2-1; 7 nucleotides agree with TRBD1. The germline V gene has CDR1 SSHAT and CDR2 FNYEAQ (reference sequence). V shed 3 bases, J shed 0 bases, and the junction held 5 bases outside the gene matches. This CDR3 contains 16 residues. Full variable domain (remainder filled in from reference TRBV7-7 and TRBJ2-1): GAGVSQSPRYKVTKRGQDVTLRCDPISSHATLYWYQQALGQGPEFLTYFNYEAQPDKSGLPSDRFSAERPEGSISTLTIQRTEQRDSAMYRCASSFFRQGSYNEQFFGPGTRLTVL.

By sample share, this clone is medium-sized. The rearrangement links TRBV6-5 to TRBJ2-2; possibly TRBD2 for D (5 bases). V lost 0 bases and J lost 5, with 7 bases in between. Germline V gene data show CDR1 as MNHEY and CDR2 as SVGAGI. The CDR3 contains 14 residues. CDR3 region: CASSYSRGTGELFF. CDR3 nucleotides: TGTGCCAGCAGTTACTCCCGGGGAACCGGGGAGCTGTTTTTT.

Judged by abundance, this clone is medium-sized. The chain couples TRBV27 to TRBJ2-7; D perhaps matches TRBD2 (6 bases). There are 13 residues in the CDR3. Germline CDR1 MNHEY, CDR2 SMNVEV (reference sequence). V was shortened by 8 bases and J by 3 bases, with 14 bases between the two germline ends. CDR3 nucleotides: TGTGCCAGCGCCCTCGCGGGGCGCTACGAGCAGTACTTC. It codes for CASALAGRYEQYF.

In this sample, this clone is large (0.1 to 1%). The CDR3 sequence: CASSSPDRRAGNTIYF. In DNA, the CDR3 is TGTGCCAGCAGCTCTCCGGACAGGCGAGCTGGAAACACCATATATTTT. The gene calls are TRBV7-6 and TRBJ1-3; 7 nucleotides match TRBD1. Germline trimming cut 4 bases from V and 2 bases from J; bases unmatched to any gene: 8. The germline V gene has CDR1 SGHVS and CDR2 FNYEAQ. The CDR3 sequence is 16 residues long.

This clone is labeled medium-sized. The CDR3 loop reads CASSKWRQGTEAFF. The DNA of the CDR3 is TGTGCCAGCAGTAAATGGAGACAGGGGACTGAAGCTTTCTTT. V gene TRBV6-2 or TRBV6-3 combines with J gene TRBJ1-1, with 8 nucleotides matching TRBD1. Trimming took 5 bases from V and 5 from J; bases not matched to a gene: 7. Germline assignment: CDR1 MNHEY and CDR2 SVGEGT. The CDR3 is 14 residues long.

CDR3 DNA sequence: TGCAGTGCTAGAGATGGTCAGGGGCAGTACTTC. Encoded protein: CSARDGQGQYF. The chain uses TRBV20-1 and TRBJ2-7, with D possibly being TRBD1 (5 bases). Germline lookup yields CDR1 DFQATT and CDR2 SNEGSKA (reference sequence). Trimming took off 0 bases at V and 9 bases at J, with 9 bases between the two ends. The CDR3 consists of 11 residues.